This T cell receptor beta chain was captured by sequencing in a study of shared clonotypes between healthy human individuals. Overall study: For every donor, three CD4 naive, three CD4 memory, two CD8 naive and one CD8 memory plates were used. Study-wide results and limits: Between a handful of donors, naive CD4 clonotypes were shared at a level of about 5%. As a rule, naive subsets had a larger estimated richness than memory subsets.

It was CD45RO-negative cells, positively selected for CCR7, that made up naive CD8 cells, with terminally differentiated effector memory CD45RA+ cells excluded. Each subset's genomic DNA was split evenly across several immunoSEQ plates. TCRdb keeps only in-frame clones here, not all; method: immunoSEQ multiplex PCR. The data show under 2,000,000 clones, roughly 95% seen once. Details on this clone: Its antigen is still unknown.

Germline CDR1 GTSNPN, CDR2 SVGIG (reference sequence). The length of the CDR3 is 12 residues. The V end lost 1 base, the J end lost 7 bases, and 10 bases lay between the germline ends. Sequencing was performed on naive CD8+ T cells sorted from blood. This TCR was sampled from a man aged 18 to 29 in good health. V gene TRBV30 combines with J gene TRBJ1-1; no clear D. The CDR3 DNA reads TGTGCCTGGAGTGGGCACAAGGATGAAGCTTTCTTT. Translated, it gives CAWSGHKDEAFF.